A selection of T cell receptor beta chains follows, all from one sample in a study of cytomegalovirus exposure and HLA in healthy donors. Libraries were prepared by immunoSEQ multiplex PCR; TCRdb keeps only in-frame clonotypes and omits some of them. The sample holds some 120,000 clones, about 81% seen once. Sequences were obtained from PBMCs. Source of these receptors: a man aged 40-50 years in good health and CMV-seronegative. The CDR3 runs from the conserved cysteine through the conserved F or W. A D gene is named only where the DNA matches it firmly. Size tells how often a clone was seen (once, few, many) or the class of an expanded clone, and some rows leave it out.

V gene	D gene	clone size	J gene	CDR3 protein	CDR3 DNA
TRBV7-9	TRBD2	NA	TRBJ2-1	CASSQPGLAGGNNEQFF	TGTGCCAGCAGCCAGCCGGGACTAGCGGGGGGTAACAATGAGCAGTTCTTC
TRBV4-3	NA	NA	TRBJ1-1	CASSLRAAGTEAFF	TGCGCCAGCAGCCTGAGAGCGGCCGGCACTGAAGCTTTCTTT
TRBV12-5	NA	NA	TRBJ2-7	CASGQGREQYF	TGTGCTAGTGGTCAGGGCCGAGAGCAGTACTTC
TRBV9	TRBD1	NA	TRBJ2-1	CASSVNSGQSYNEQFF	TGTGCCAGCAGCGTTAATTCGGGACAGTCCTACAATGAGCAGTTCTTC
TRBV5-8	NA	NA	TRBJ1-4	CASSTKFGEKLFF	TGTGCCAGCAGCACAAAGTTTGGTGAAAAACTGTTTTTT
TRBV4-3	NA	few	TRBJ1-4	CASSPRSGSEKLFF	TGCGCCAGCAGCCCGAGGTCGGGGTCTGAAAAACTGTTTTTT
TRBV6-1	TRBD1	NA	TRBJ1-1	CASSRQGGSEAFF	TGTGCCAGCAGCCGACAGGGGGGATCGGAAGCTTTCTTT
TRBV27	TRBD2	NA	TRBJ2-3	CASSMPTSGFSDTQYF	TGTGCCAGCAGTATGCCGACTAGCGGGTTCTCAGATACGCAGTATTTT
TRBV15	NA	NA	TRBJ1-1	CATSGGGLNTEAFF	TGTGCCACCAGCGGCGGGGGTTTGAACACTGAAGCTTTCTTT
TRBV2	TRBD2	NA	TRBJ2-2	CASRGTSGGYTGELFF	TGTGCCAGCAGAGGGACTAGCGGGGGGTACACCGGGGAGCTGTTTTTT
TRBV16	NA	NA	TRBJ2-7	CASSQWRGGAVYEQYF	TGTGCCAGCAGCCAATGGAGAGGAGGGGCCGTCTACGAGCAGTACTTC
TRBV4-1	TRBD1	NA	TRBJ2-5	CASSQDPQTGAHQETQYF	TGCGCCAGCAGCCAAGATCCCCAGACAGGGGCCCACCAAGAGACCCAGTACTTC
TRBV4-3	NA	NA	TRBJ2-2	CASSHSGNTGELFF	TGCGCCAGCAGCCACTCGGGGAACACCGGGGAGCTGTTTTTT
TRBV5-4	TRBD1	NA	TRBJ1-3	CASSTRQGPSGNTIYF	TGTGCCAGCAGCACACGACAGGGGCCCTCCGGAAACACCATATATTTT
TRBV6-5	TRBD2	NA	TRBJ2-3	CASSYAGGPGTDTQYF	TGTGCCAGCAGTTACGCGGGAGGGCCGGGCACAGATACGCAGTATTTT
TRBV5-5	NA	NA	TRBJ2-7	CASSPARAYEQYF	TGTGCCAGCAGCCCCGCCCGAGCCTACGAGCAGTACTTC
TRBV28	TRBD2	NA	TRBJ2-3	CASRHPGLAGGRTDTQYF	TGTGCCAGCAGACACCCGGGACTAGCGGGAGGGCGCACAGATACGCAGTATTTT
TRBV7-9	NA	once	TRBJ2-7	CASSPSLQGYEQYF	TGTGCCAGCAGCCCAAGCCTACAGGGCTACGAGCAGTACTTC
TRBV27	TRBD2	NA	TRBJ2-4	CASSLIREGKNIQYF	TGTGCCAGCAGTTTAATACGGGAGGGCAAAAACATTCAGTACTTC
TRBV25-1	TRBD1	NA	TRBJ1-2	CASSDQGADGYTF	TGTGCCAGCAGTGATCAGGGGGCGGATGGCTACACCTTC
TRBV5-1	TRBD1	once	TRBJ2-7	CASSTGQGYEQYF	TGCGCCAGCAGCACCGGACAGGGATACGAGCAGTACTTC
TRBV29-1	TRBD1	NA	TRBJ2-1	CSGDRTGFYNEQFF	TGCAGCGGGGATAGGACAGGGTTTTACAATGAGCAGTTCTTC
TRBV9	NA	NA	TRBJ1-2	CASSVARDSLTGYTF	TGTGCCAGCAGCGTAGCTAGGGACTCTCTTACGGGCTACACCTTC
TRBV29-1	TRBD2	few	TRBJ2-2	CSVRDTGTSVSGELFF	TGCAGCGTTAGAGATACCGGGACTAGCGTCTCCGGGGAGCTGTTTTTT
TRBV6-6	NA	NA	TRBJ1-1	CASSRTDNEAFF	TGTGCCAGCAGCCGGACAGACAATGAAGCTTTCTTT
TRBV7-2	TRBD2	NA	TRBJ2-7	CASSGGLAGGPRYEQYF	TGTGCCAGCAGCGGGGGACTAGCGGGAGGGCCTAGGTACGAGCAGTACTTC
TRBV7-6	NA	NA	TRBJ2-7	CASSLANPTDGQYF	TGTGCCAGCAGCTTAGCGAACCCGACAGACGGGCAGTACTTC
TRBV5-1	NA	NA	TRBJ2-3	CASSLDYPTDTQYF	TGCGCCAGCAGCTTGGACTACCCTACAGATACGCAGTATTTT
TRBV7-6	TRBD1	NA	TRBJ1-1	CASSLETGVVQGAAFF	TGTGCCAGCAGCTTAGAGACAGGGGTCGTCCAGGGTGCAGCTTTCTTT
TRBV28	TRBD1	NA	TRBJ2-2	CASRDSANTGELFF	TGTGCCAGCCGGGACAGCGCGAACACCGGGGAGCTGTTTTTT
TRBV28	NA	few	TRBJ2-7	CASSLPGRSSYEQYF	TGTGCCAGCAGTTTACCCGGTCGAAGCTCCTACGAGCAGTACTTC
TRBV6-5	NA	NA	TRBJ1-1	CASSPQGTEAFF	TGTGCCAGCAGCCCCCAGGGAACTGAAGCTTTCTTT
TRBV2	TRBD1	NA	TRBJ2-2	CASRDRTNTGELFF	TGTGCCAGTCGGGACAGAACGAACACCGGGGAGCTGTTTTTT
TRBV7-2	TRBD2	few	TRBJ2-3	CASSSGTSGRRSDTQYF	TGTGCCAGCAGCTCCGGGACCAGCGGGAGGAGATCAGATACGCAGTATTTT
TRBV30	NA	NA	TRBJ1-5	CAWSVGGDQPQHF	TGTGCCTGGAGTGTGGGGGGTGATCAGCCCCAGCATTTT
TRBV5-1	NA	NA	TRBJ1-3	CASSFTGSSGNTIYF	TGCGCCAGCAGTTTCACAGGGAGCTCTGGAAACACCATATATTTT
TRBV5-1	TRBD1	NA	TRBJ2-2	CATTEWTGAGELFF	TGCGCCACCACCGAATGGACAGGTGCCGGGGAGCTGTTTTTT
TRBV4-3	NA	few	TRBJ2-1	CASSQVSVGRGQFF	TGCGCCAGCAGCCAAGTCTCGGTAGGCCGCGGGCAGTTCTTC
TRBV28	TRBD1	NA	TRBJ1-2	CASISGQGPYGYTF	TGTGCCAGCATCTCGGGACAGGGACCCTATGGCTACACCTTC
TRBV2	TRBD2	NA	TRBJ2-1	CASSERLAGGSNEQFF	TGTGCCAGCAGTGAACGACTAGCGGGAGGAAGCAATGAGCAGTTCTTC
TRBV29-1	NA	NA	TRBJ2-1	CSVVLEAEQFF	TGCAGCGTCGTGCTAGAAGCTGAGCAGTTCTTC
TRBV7-6	TRBD2	NA	TRBJ2-7	CASSLTGTTDYEQYF	TGTGCCAGCAGCTTAACCGGGACTACCGACTACGAGCAGTACTTC
TRBV7-2	NA	few	TRBJ1-1	CASSPGLGAFF	TGTGCCAGCAGCCCAGGTTTAGGAGCTTTCTTT
TRBV7-2	NA	few	TRBJ2-7	CASSDSSYEQYF	TGTGCCAGCAGCGATAGCTCCTACGAGCAGTACTTC